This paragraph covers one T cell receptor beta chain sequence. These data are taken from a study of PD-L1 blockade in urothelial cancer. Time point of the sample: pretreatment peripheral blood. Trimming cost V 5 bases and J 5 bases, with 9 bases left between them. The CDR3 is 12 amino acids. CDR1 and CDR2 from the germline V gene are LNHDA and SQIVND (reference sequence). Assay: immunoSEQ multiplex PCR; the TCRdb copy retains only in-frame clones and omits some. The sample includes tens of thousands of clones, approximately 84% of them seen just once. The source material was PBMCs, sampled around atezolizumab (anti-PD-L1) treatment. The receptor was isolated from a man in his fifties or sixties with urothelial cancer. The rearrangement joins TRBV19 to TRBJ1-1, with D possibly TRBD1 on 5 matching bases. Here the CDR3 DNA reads TGTGCCAGTAGTCCGAGGACAACTGAAGCTTTCTTT. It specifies CASSPRTTEAFF.